What follows are 25 T cell receptor beta chains derived from one specimen sequenced in a study of shared clonotypes between healthy human individuals. Positively selected for CCR7, the CD45RO-negative cells used as naive CD8 cells excluded terminally differentiated effector memory CD45RA+ cells. The assay was immunoSEQ multiplex PCR, and TCRdb's table has in-frame clones only and misses some. The sample shows about 2 million clones, about 95% of them seen only once. Sequencing was done on a sample of naive CD8+ T cells sorted from blood. The receptors were gathered from a man between 18 and 29 years old in good health.

The chain combines TRBV4-1 with TRBJ1-4; D remains ambiguous. The CDR3 consists of 15 residues. V lost 0 bases and J lost 8, with 13 bases in between. The germline CDR1 and CDR2 sequences are MGHRA and YSYEKL. CDR3 residues: CASSQDGRIVEKLFF. The CDR3 nucleotides are TGCGCCAGCAGCCAAGATGGAAGGATTGTCGAAAAACTGTTTTTT.

The chain combines TRBV5-6 with TRBJ1-1, with D possibly TRBD1 on 6 matching bases. CDR1 is SGHDT and CDR2 is YYEEEE in the germline V gene. This CDR3 region has 14 residues. Trimming took off 0 bases at V and 4 bases at J, with 10 bases between the two ends. Here the CDR3 DNA reads TGTGCCAGCAGCTTGGAGGGGGTGGCCACTGAAGCTTTCTTT. It is translated as CASSLEGVATEAFF.

In the case of this clone: The sample carries other DNA sequences with the same CDR3. This chain connects TRBV9 to TRBJ2-3; D is unresolved. V lost 4 bases and J lost 2, with 5 bases in between. Germline CDR1 SGDLS, CDR2 YYNGEE. The CDR3 totals 12 residues. CDR3 loop: CASSPFTDTQYF. The DNA of the CDR3 is TGTGCCAGCAGCCCATTCACAGATACGCAGTATTTT.

This chain connects TRBV4-1 to TRBJ1-5; D is ambiguous. The germline V and J ends were trimmed by 1 base and 3 bases, with 10 bases remaining between them. The CDR3 spans 15 residues. Per the germline V gene, CDR1 is MGHRA and CDR2 is YSYEKL. CDR3 amino acids: CASSQVDGNNQPQHF. The CDR3 DNA follows: TGCGCCAGCAGCCAAGTCGACGGTAACAATCAGCCCCAGCATTTT.

About this clone itself: Other DNA sequences in the sample encode the same CDR3. This sequence joins TRBV10-3 and TRBJ2-7; D is ambiguous. Trimming removed 0 bases from V and 2 bases from J, with 5 bases in between. The length of the CDR3 is 13 residues. From germline, CDR1 is ENHRY and CDR2 SYGVKD. The CDR3 sequence: CAISESSTYEQYF. The CDR3 DNA sequence: TGTGCCATCAGTGAGTCCAGCACCTACGAGCAGTACTTC.

In nucleotides, the CDR3 is TGCGCCAGCAGCCCGACAACCGGGACAGCGGACTATGGCTACACCTTC. Encoded protein: CASSPTTGTADYGYTF. The genes are TRBV4-1 and TRBJ1-2; 7 nucleotides agree with TRBD1. Germline V gene sequence: CDR1 MGHRA, CDR2 YSYEKL. Unmatched junction bases numbered 11, after V lost 4 bases and J lost 3 bases. The CDR3 spans 16 residues.

This clone was seen just once. The chain carries TRBV2 and TRBJ1-3; D is uncertain. Germline V gene data show CDR1 as SNHLY and CDR2 as FYNNEI. The CDR3 totals 15 residues. The V gene lost 8 bases and the J gene lost 0 bases, with 14 bases spanning the gap. The CDR3, as DNA: TGTGCCAGCCGGCCGGGGAGGAGCTCTGGAAACACCATATATTTT. As protein: CASRPGRSSGNTIYF. Full variable domain (rest looked up from reference TRBV2 and TRBJ1-3): EPEVTQTPSHQVTQMGQEVILRCVPISNHLYFYWYRQILGQKVEFLVSFYNNEISEKSEIFDDQFSVERPDGSNFTLKIRSTKLEDSAMYFCASRPGRSSGNTIYFGEGSWLTVV.

This clone was found once. The chain combines TRBV5-4 with TRBJ1-1, with 8 bases identical to TRBD1. The CDR3 runs to 15 residues. Unmatched junction bases numbered 9, after V lost 3 bases and J lost 5 bases. Germline V gene sequence: CDR1 SGHNT, CDR2 YYREEE (reference sequence). CDR3: CASSSDRGEDTEAFF. Here the CDR3 DNA reads TGTGCCAGCAGCTCCGACAGGGGCGAGGATACTGAAGCTTTCTTT. Filled out from reference TRBV5-4 and TRBJ1-1, the complete variable domain reads ETGVTQSPTHLIKTRGQQVTLRCSSQSGHNTVSWYQQALGQGPQFIFQYYREEENGRGNFPPRFSGLQFPNYSSELNVNALELDDSALYLCASSSDRGEDTEAFFGQGTRLTVV.

The rearrangement links TRBV5-6 to TRBJ2-7; D not certain. V gave up 5 bases and J gave up 3 bases, with 15 bases separating them. This CDR3 is 14 amino acids long. Germline V gene sequence: CDR1 SGHDT, CDR2 YYEEEE. CDR3 nucleotide sequence: TGTGCCAGCAGACCTGGCTTAACTGACTACGAGCAGTACTTC. Translating gives CASRPGLTDYEQYF.

The chain uses TRBV7-8 and TRBJ2-7; TRBD1 might be the D (6 bases). V was trimmed by 4 bases and J by 0 bases, leaving 13 bases between them. This CDR3 region has 15 residues. Germline CDR1 is SGHVS and CDR2 is FQNEAQ. CDR3 sequence (DNA): TGTGCCAGCAGCTCCTCGAGGACAGTCTCCTACGAGCAGTACTTC. Encoded protein: CASSSSRTVSYEQYF.

This sequence joins TRBV27 and TRBJ2-7; 8 positions match TRBD1. V trimming: 5 bases; J trimming: 4 bases; junction bases outside the gene matches: 13. Looked up from germline, CDR1 is MNHEY and CDR2 is SMNVEV (reference sequence). This CDR3 contains 16 residues. The CDR3 protein is CASSPSFGQGVYEQYF. As DNA, the CDR3 is TGTGCCAGCAGTCCATCTTTCGGACAGGGAGTTTACGAGCAGTACTTC.

The chain combines TRBV7-9 with TRBJ2-7, with D unclear. Trimming removed 4 bases from V and 5 bases from J, with 9 bases in between. In germline, CDR1 is SEHNR, CDR2 FQNEAQ (reference sequence). The CDR3 has 12 amino acids. The CDR3 loop is CASSWQANEQYF. CDR3 in DNA: TGTGCCAGCAGCTGGCAGGCAAACGAGCAGTACTTC.

This chain links TRBV6-1 with TRBJ1-1; no clear D. The germline V gene has CDR1 MNHNS and CDR2 SASEGT. V shed 1 base and J shed 5 bases, with 8 bases lying between them. This CDR3 region has 13 residues. CDR3 amino acids: CASSEVGETEAFF. The CDR3 coding sequence is TGTGCCAGCAGTGAAGTTGGGGAGACTGAAGCTTTCTTT.

V usage is TRBV7-9 and J usage is TRBJ2-1, with 7 positions matching TRBD2. The V gene end was trimmed by 5 bases and the J gene end by 4 bases; junction bases not matched to a gene: 8. Germline CDR1 is SEHNR and CDR2 is FQNEAQ (reference sequence). This CDR3 spans 15 amino acids. The CDR3 sequence: CASSEGTSAYNEQFF. The DNA for the CDR3 is TGTGCCAGCAGCGAAGGCACTAGCGCTTACAATGAGCAGTTCTTC.

This clone appeared a single time. V is TRBV4-1 and J is TRBJ2-7; D is perhaps TRBD2 (6 bases). CDR1 and CDR2 (germline): MGHRA, YSYEKL. The CDR3 runs to 17 residues. Trimming removed 2 bases at V and 8 bases at J, with 25 bases between. The CDR3 DNA sequence: TGCGCCAGCAGCCAAAGCCTCCCCGGGGGTCTAGCTAGGCAGCAGTACTTC. It encodes CASSQSLPGGLARQQYF.

This rearrangement joins TRBV10-3 to TRBJ2-3, with TRBD2 identical over 10 bases. The J segment lost 4 bases and the V segment lost 2 bases, leaving 12 bases of the junction unmatched. Germline V gene data show CDR1 as ENHRY and CDR2 as SYGVKD. The length of the CDR3 is 18 residues. The CDR3 reads CAISEPGLAFLAPDTQYF. CDR3 nucleotide sequence: TGTGCCATCAGTGAGCCGGGACTAGCGTTCTTAGCCCCAGATACGCAGTATTTT.

The chain has TRBV5-4 and TRBJ1-1; 7 positions match TRBD1. The CDR3 spans 14 residues. With 3 bases clipped from V and 5 bases from J, the junction kept 7 bases outside the gene matches. Germline V lookup: CDR1 SGHNT, CDR2 YYREEE (reference sequence). CDR3 nucleotide sequence: TGTGCCAGCAGCTGGTCGACAGGGCAAACTGAAGCTTTCTTT. Encoded protein: CASSWSTGQTEAFF.

The V and J genes are TRBV9 and TRBJ1-1, with TRBD1 as a possible D gene (6 bases). CDR1 is SGDLS, CDR2 YYNGEE, per germline. This CDR3 is 15 amino acids long. The V and J ends lost 0 bases and 1 base respectively, with 10 bases between them. CDR3: CASSVEGTPNTEAFF. The CDR3 coding sequence is TGTGCCAGCAGCGTAGAGGGGACACCGAACACTGAAGCTTTCTTT.

The chain employs TRBV11-2 and TRBJ2-3; 7 bases match TRBD2. The CDR3 totals 14 residues. Germline V lookup: CDR1 SGHAT, CDR2 FQNNGV. The ends lost 8 bases at V and 4 bases at J; junction bases unmatched: 9. CDR3 residues: CASRLGGFPDTQYF. As DNA, the CDR3 is TGTGCCAGCCGTTTGGGAGGGTTTCCAGATACGCAGTATTTT. Using reference TRBV11-2 and TRBJ2-3 for the parts outside the CDR3, the full variable domain is EAGVAQSPRYKIIEKRQSVAFWCNPISGHATLYWYQQILGQGPKLLIQFQNNGVVDDSQLPKDRFSAERLKGVDSTLKIQPAKLEDSAVYLCASRLGGFPDTQYFGPGTRLTVL.

V is TRBV9 and J is TRBJ2-2, with 8 nucleotides matching TRBD2. The germline V gene encodes CDR1 SGDLS and CDR2 YYNGEE. V trimming: 5 bases; J trimming: 3 bases; junction bases outside the gene matches: 6. CDR3 length: 15 amino acids. The CDR3 DNA reads TGTGCCAGCAGTTCCCGGGGGGGCGACACCGGGGAGCTGTTTTTT. Protein sequence: CASSSRGGDTGELFF.

This chain links TRBV9 with TRBJ2-7; D may correspond to TRBD1 or TRBD2 (5 bases each). The V end lost 0 bases, the J end lost 5 bases, and 12 bases lay between the germline ends. This CDR3 comprises 14 residues. The germline gives CDR1 SGDLS, CDR2 YYNGEE. This CDR3 is CASSVGWGSNEQYF. CDR3 coding DNA: TGTGCCAGCAGCGTAGGCTGGGGGAGCAACGAGCAGTACTTC.

A note on this clone: The same CDR3 also results from other DNA sequences found in this sample. The rearrangement uses TRBV6-5 and TRBJ2-1, with 7 bases lining up with TRBD1. After removal of 10 bases from V and 4 bases from J, the junction contained 7 bases not matched to a gene. The CDR3 extends over 13 amino acids. In germline, CDR1 is MNHEY, CDR2 SVGAGI. The CDR3 DNA follows: TGTGCCACTCGGGACAGAGTGTACAATGAGCAGTTCTTC. This translates into CATRDRVYNEQFF.

Comment on this clone: Other nucleotide sequences in the sample specify the same CDR3. The J gene is TRBJ1-1, the V gene TRBV9; no definite D call. Trimming removed 2 bases from V and 5 bases from J, with 10 bases in between. This CDR3 has 13 residues. Looked up from germline, CDR1 is SGDLS and CDR2 is YYNGEE. CDR3 protein: CASSVGGRTEAFF. In DNA, the CDR3 is TGTGCCAGCAGCGTCGGAGGACGAACTGAAGCTTTCTTT.

This clone appeared a single time. This same CDR3 is encoded by further DNA sequences in the sample. The chain uses TRBV2 and TRBJ2-7, with D perhaps TRBD1 (5 bases). V lost 3 bases to trimming and J lost 0 bases, with 6 bases between them. This CDR3 has 13 residues. Germline CDR1 SNHLY, CDR2 FYNNEI. The DNA for the CDR3 is TGTGCCAGCAGTGAGACAGTCTCCTACGAGCAGTACTTC. Translation: CASSETVSYEQYF.

This chain joins TRBV4-1 and TRBJ2-7; D unclear. This CDR3 has 15 amino acids. The germline CDR1 and CDR2 sequences are MGHRA and YSYEKL. V lost 4 bases to trimming and J lost 0 bases, with 13 bases between them. The CDR3: CASSPRKGNSYEQYF. CDR3 sequence (DNA): TGCGCCAGCAGCCCAAGGAAAGGGAACTCCTACGAGCAGTACTTC.